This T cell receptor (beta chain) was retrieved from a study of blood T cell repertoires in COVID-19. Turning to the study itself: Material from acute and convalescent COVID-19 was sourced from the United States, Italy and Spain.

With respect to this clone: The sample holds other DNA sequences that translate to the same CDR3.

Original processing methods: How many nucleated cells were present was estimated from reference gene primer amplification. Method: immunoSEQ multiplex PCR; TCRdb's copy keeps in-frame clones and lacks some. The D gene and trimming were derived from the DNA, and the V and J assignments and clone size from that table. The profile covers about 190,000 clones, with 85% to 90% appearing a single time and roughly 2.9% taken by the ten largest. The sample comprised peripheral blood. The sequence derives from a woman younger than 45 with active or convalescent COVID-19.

The CDR3 protein is CASSYSGTSGDEQYF. As DNA, the CDR3 is TGTGCCAGCAGTTACTCCGGGACTAGCGGTGACGAGCAGTACTTC. The gene calls are TRBV6-5 and TRBJ2-7, with 11 bases identical to TRBD2. V lost 0 bases to trimming and J lost 5 bases; unmatched junction nucleotides: 3. The CDR3 spans 15 residues. CDR1 MNHEY and CDR2 SVGAGI come from the germline V gene.